The present entry profiles one T cell receptor beta chain with its context. This sample stems from a study of T cell changes during pregnancy in multiple sclerosis. Data came from immunoSEQ multiplex PCR; TCRdb stores just in-frame clones and leaves some out. The sample carries 40,000 to 55,000 clones, over 90% recorded once. The ends lost 6 bases at V and 3 bases at J; junction bases unmatched: 5. The CDR3 spans 14 residues. Per germline, CDR1 MNHNS and CDR2 SASEGT. The V call is TRBV6-1, the J call TRBJ1-3; 7 bases are shared with TRBD1. Material: CD4+ T cells from peripheral blood mononuclear cells, obtained in the second trimester of pregnancy. This receptor was identified in a female donor with multiple sclerosis, enrolled in a pregnancy study. The DNA for the CDR3 is TGTGCCAGCAGGGGACAGCTTATTGGAAACACCATATATTTT. It specifies CASRGQLIGNTIYF.